The 24 T cell receptor beta chains presented below share a single source sample, sequenced in a study of cytomegalovirus exposure and HLA in healthy donors. Sequenced by immunoSEQ multiplex PCR; TCRdb stores in-frame clones only, minus some. The sample contains about 220,000 clones, about 86% of which appear only once. Input material: PBMCs. Source of these receptors: a man younger than 35 in good health and CMV-seronegative.

This chain links TRBV5-1 with TRBJ1-2; D is perhaps TRBD1 (6 bases). The V and J ends lost 0 bases and 6 bases respectively, with 9 bases between them. Germline CDR1 is SGHRS and CDR2 is YFSETQ. The CDR3 sequence is 13 residues long. CDR3 sequence: CASSLGTDDGYTF. The CDR3 DNA follows: TGCGCCAGCAGCTTGGGGACAGACGATGGCTACACCTTC.

V and J are TRBV5-1 and TRBJ2-1, with 9 nucleotides matching TRBD2. Germline assignment: CDR1 SGHRS and CDR2 YFSETQ. Trimming took 5 bases from V and 4 from J; bases not matched to a gene: 4. The CDR3 runs to 14 residues. CDR3 nucleotides: TGCGCCAGCAGTATGGCGGGGGGGTACAATGAGCAGTTCTTC. It translates to CASSMAGGYNEQFF.

The rearrangement joins TRBV30 to TRBJ1-4; D may be TRBD1 (5 bases). V lost 3 bases and J 4 bases, leaving 12 bases between the germline ends. Germline-derived CDR1 and CDR2 are GTSNPN and SVGIG (reference sequence). The CDR3 length is 14 residues. The CDR3 protein is CAWRKQVLNEKLFF. The DNA of the CDR3 is TGTGCCTGGAGGAAACAGGTGCTTAATGAAAAACTGTTTTTT.

The CDR3 loop is CASSPGQGASYEQYF. Here the CDR3 DNA reads TGTGCCAGCAGCCCCGGACAGGGAGCCTCCTACGAGCAGTACTTC. The rearrangement uses TRBV5-4 and TRBJ2-7, with TRBD1 identical over 8 bases. J was trimmed by 0 bases and V by 4 bases; bases with no gene match: 6. The CDR3 has 15 residues. Germline assignment: CDR1 SGHNT and CDR2 YYREEE (reference sequence).

The J gene is TRBJ2-2, the V gene TRBV27; perhaps TRBD1 as D (6 bases). The CDR3 loop spans 14 amino acids. Per germline, CDR1 MNHEY and CDR2 SMNVEV (reference sequence). The V and J ends lost 4 bases and 5 bases respectively, with 11 bases between them. Written as DNA, the CDR3 is TGTGCCAGCAGTTCCTACAGGGTGACCGGGGAGCTGTTTTTT. Translating it yields CASSSYRVTGELFF.

V gene TRBV27 combines with J gene TRBJ2-6; perhaps TRBD1 as D (6 bases). CDR3 length: 13 residues. From germline, CDR1 is MNHEY and CDR2 SMNVEV (reference sequence). Trimming shortened V by 10 bases and J by 0 bases, and 7 bases separated the two germline ends. This chain's CDR3 is CAIGGSGANVLTF. The CDR3, as DNA: TGTGCCATAGGGGGCTCTGGGGCCAACGTCCTGACTTTC.

CDR3: CSVYGTDYEQYF. DNA for the CDR3: TGCAGCGTCTACGGGACAGACTACGAGCAGTACTTC. The V call is TRBV29-1, the J call TRBJ2-7, with 7 bases fitting TRBD1. Germline V gene lookup returns CDR1 SQVTM and CDR2 ANQGSEA. CDR3 size: 12 residues. The J segment lost 3 bases and the V segment lost 6 bases, leaving 5 bases of the junction unmatched.

This clone was seen once. This chain uses TRBV6-6 with TRBJ1-2; possibly TRBD1 for D (6 bases). V dropped 0 bases and J dropped 9 bases, with 11 bases sitting between them. Per germline, CDR1 MNHNY and CDR2 SVGAGI (reference sequence). This CDR3 has 13 residues. CDR3 coding DNA: TGTGCCAGCAGTTACTCCGGGGGGCGCCGCTACACCTTC. Encoded protein: CASSYSGGRRYTF.

The chain couples TRBV4-2 to TRBJ1-6; D gene unclear. The CDR3 has 15 residues. The V end lost 0 bases, the J end lost 8 bases, and 11 bases lay between the germline ends. The germline V gene has CDR1 LGHNA and CDR2 YNFKEQ. CDR3 DNA sequence: TGTGCCAGCAGCCAAGAGAACGGAGGCCATTCACCCCTCCACTTT. As protein: CASSQENGGHSPLHF.

The CDR3 loop reads CASSLAGASEQYF. In nucleotides, the CDR3 is TGTGCCAGCAGCTTAGCGGGAGCATCCGAGCAGTACTTC. The chain is built from TRBV7-2 and TRBJ2-7; D possibly corresponds to TRBD2 (5 bases). V was shortened by 0 bases and J by 6 bases, with 9 bases between the two germline ends. Germline lookup yields CDR1 SGHTA and CDR2 FQGNSA. This CDR3 has 13 amino acids. Using reference TRBV7-2 and TRBJ2-7 for the parts outside the CDR3, the full variable domain is GAGVSQSPSNKVTEKGKDVELRCDPISGHTALYWYRQSLGQGLEFLIYFQGNSAPDKSGLPSDRFSAERTGGSVSTLTIQRTQQEDSAVYLCASSLAGASEQYFGPGTRLTVT.

CDR3: CASSGTSGFMNEQFF. The CDR3 nucleotides are TGTGCCAGCAGTGGGACTAGCGGGTTTATGAATGAGCAGTTCTTC. The rearrangement uses TRBV2 and TRBJ2-1, with TRBD2 identical over 11 bases. Unmatched junction bases numbered 6, after V lost 4 bases and J lost 7 bases. The CDR3 is 15 residues long. Germline V gene sequence: CDR1 SNHLY, CDR2 FYNNEI. Using reference TRBV2 and TRBJ2-1 for the parts outside the CDR3, the full variable domain is EPEVTQTPSHQVTQMGQEVILRCVPISNHLYFYWYRQILGQKVEFLVSFYNNEISEKSEIFDDQFSVERPDGSNFTLKIRSTKLEDSAMYFCASSGTSGFMNEQFFGPGTRLTVL.

The V gene is TRBV11-2, the J gene TRBJ1-2; D may be TRBD1 (5 bases). Germline CDR1 is SGHAT and CDR2 is FQNNGV. CDR3 size: 15 residues. The V end was cut by 0 bases, the J end by 2 bases, with 10 bases between. The CDR3 DNA is TGTGCCAGCAGCTTAGATCCCGGGGGGAACTATGGCTACACCTTC. This gives the protein CASSLDPGGNYGYTF.

The gene calls are TRBV2 and TRBJ1-6, with 8 bases identical to TRBD1. CDR1 is SNHLY and CDR2 is FYNNEI in the germline V gene. The CDR3 is 14 amino acids. J gave up 6 bases and V 8 bases, and 6 bases lay outside the gene matches. CDR3 region: CASWWTGLNSPLHF. The CDR3 DNA reads as TGTGCCAGCTGGTGGACAGGGCTTAATTCACCCCTCCACTTT.

V and J are TRBV7-7 and TRBJ2-5, with 7 bases lining up with TRBD2. The V gene's germline CDR1 is SSHAT and CDR2 FNYEAQ (reference sequence). The CDR3 covers 18 residues. V lost 6 bases to trimming and J lost 5 bases; unmatched junction nucleotides: 21. The chain's CDR3 is CASSHSIGPAGVLETQYF. In DNA, the CDR3 is TGTGCCAGCAGTCATAGTATCGGGCCGGCGGGAGTTTTGGAGACCCAGTACTTC. Complete variable domain (other parts from reference TRBV7-7 and TRBJ2-5): GAGVSQSPRYKVTKRGQDVTLRCDPISSHATLYWYQQALGQGPEFLTYFNYEAQPDKSGLPSDRFSAERPEGSISTLTIQRTEQRDSAMYRCASSHSIGPAGVLETQYFGPGTRLLVL.

J is TRBJ2-5 and V is TRBV19; perhaps TRBD1 as D (5 bases). CDR3 length: 15 residues. V was shortened by 1 base and J by 5 bases, with 14 bases between the two germline ends. Germline CDR1 reads LNHDA; CDR2 reads SQIVND (reference sequence). The CDR3 is CASSIGKGAAETQYF. The CDR3 DNA sequence: TGTGCCAGTAGTATAGGGAAAGGGGCGGCGGAGACCCAGTACTTC.

The V and J genes are TRBV11-2 and TRBJ2-7; TRBD2 is a possible D gene (5 bases). This CDR3 is 13 amino acids long. V lost 5 bases and J lost 6, with 14 bases in between. Germline V gene sequence: CDR1 SGHAT, CDR2 FQNNGV. The CDR3 spells CASSPRPEGEQYF. CDR3 nucleotides: TGTGCCAGCAGCCCAAGGCCCGAGGGCGAGCAGTACTTC.

The chain joins TRBV7-9 to TRBJ2-1, with 9 bases fitting TRBD2. The CDR3 is 18 amino acids. V trimming: 5 bases; J trimming: 6 bases; junction bases outside the gene matches: 17. Germline loops: CDR1 SEHNR, CDR2 FQNEAQ (reference sequence). The CDR3 DNA reads TGTGCCAGCAGCCCTCCTACGAGTAACAGCGGGAGGCTCAATGAGCAGTTCTTC. Its protein is CASSPPTSNSGRLNEQFF.

Worth noting for this clone: The junction and the germline gene differ at one end; a read error may be behind it. This chain joins TRBV6-5 and TRBJ2-1, with 8 bases lining up with TRBD2. The CDR3 sequence is 14 residues long. Per the germline V gene, CDR1 is MNHEY and CDR2 is SVGAGI. In DNA, the CDR3 is TGTGCCAGCGGTTACGGGGGGGCGGTCAATGAGCAGTTCTTC. It specifies CASGYGGAVNEQFF.

Turning to this clone: This sample includes further DNA sequences coding for the same CDR3. The rearrangement joins TRBV5-1 to TRBJ2-7, with D possibly being TRBD2 (6 bases). The germline V gene has CDR1 SGHRS and CDR2 YFSETQ. The CDR3 has 13 residues. V dropped 0 bases and J dropped 4 bases, with 8 bases sitting between them. CDR3 DNA sequence: TGCGCCAGCAGCTTGGGCGGGGATTACGAGCAGTACTTC. Amino acids: CASSLGGDYEQYF.

The V gene is TRBV5-1, the J gene TRBJ2-5; TRBD2 might be the D (6 bases). The CDR3 contains 15 residues. Looked up from germline, CDR1 is SGHRS and CDR2 is YFSETQ. Trimming cost V 4 bases and J 4 bases, with 17 bases left between them. For the CDR3, the DNA is TGCGCCAGCAGCCTCGGCGGAGGGTCTCCAGAGACCCAGTACTTC. Translation gives CASSLGGGSPETQYF.

This clone turned up a few times. The same CDR3 arises from other DNA sequences in this sample as well. The chain carries TRBV20-1 and TRBJ2-1; D is uncertain. This CDR3 spans 11 amino acids. Trimming took 3 bases from V and 4 from J, leaving 4 bases between them. CDR1 is DFQATT, CDR2 SNEGSKA, per germline (reference sequence). The DNA of the CDR3 is TGCAGTGCTAGCCTTTACAATGAGCAGTTCTTC. Encoded protein: CSASLYNEQFF.

V gene TRBV2 combines with J gene TRBJ2-2; 14 bases fit TRBD2. J lost 8 bases, V lost 8 bases, and 7 bases had no gene match. Germline values: CDR1 SNHLY, CDR2 FYNNEI. This CDR3 spans 15 amino acids. The CDR3 DNA is TGTGCCAGCGGAGGACTAGCGGGAGGATTGGGGGAGCTGTTTTTT. The encoded protein is CASGGLAGGLGELFF. The complete variable domain, with remaining parts taken from reference TRBV2 and TRBJ2-2, reads EPEVTQTPSHQVTQMGQEVILRCVPISNHLYFYWYRQILGQKVEFLVSFYNNEISEKSEIFDDQFSVERPDGSNFTLKIRSTKLEDSAMYFCASGGLAGGLGELFFGEGSRLTVL.

This chain links TRBV6-5 with TRBJ2-2; D may be TRBD2 (7 bases). CDR1 and CDR2 from the germline V gene are MNHEY and SVGAGI. This CDR3 is built from 13 residues. CDR3 DNA: TGTGCGGTGGGGGGGCGCGACACCGGGGAGCTGTTTTTT. This sequence encodes CAVGGRDTGELFF.

This chain joins TRBV5-6 and TRBJ2-7; D is unresolved. The V end was cut by 3 bases, the J end by 4 bases, with 5 bases between. Germline-derived CDR1 and CDR2 are SGHDT and YYEEEE. CDR3 length equals 11 residues. CDR3 coding DNA: TGTGCCAGCAGCTCCGGGTACGAGCAGTACTTC. Protein: CASSSGYEQYF.